This TCR beta chain originates from a study of shared clonotypes between healthy human individuals. Study-wide findings and caveats: The sharing of approximately 4.6% of naive CD4 clonotypes was seen across several donors. Generally, naive subsets (rather than memory subsets) showed larger estimated richness. Rarefaction indicated that sorted-subset sequencing remained incomplete although depth was large.

The donors, healthy adults who were HIV-negative, had experienced no recent acute infections or vaccinations. Here immunoSEQ multiplex PCR was the method, and the copy in TCRdb shows in-frame clones only, minus some. The sample includes a few million clones, around 95% of them seen just once. Germline V gene sequence: CDR1 SGHAT, CDR2 FQNNGV. V lost 1 base, J lost 7 bases, and 10 bases lay in between. The CDR3 totals 13 residues. Comments on this clone: Its target is not known.

What was sequenced was naive CD4+ T cells sorted from blood. Sample subset: CD45RA+ positively selected. V usage is TRBV11-2 and J usage is TRBJ1-2; D not resolved. The receptor's source is a man younger than 35 in good health. The CDR3 DNA follows: TGTGCCAGCAGCTTAGGGGAGGTTAGTGGCTACACCTTC. Amino acids: CASSLGEVSGYTF.